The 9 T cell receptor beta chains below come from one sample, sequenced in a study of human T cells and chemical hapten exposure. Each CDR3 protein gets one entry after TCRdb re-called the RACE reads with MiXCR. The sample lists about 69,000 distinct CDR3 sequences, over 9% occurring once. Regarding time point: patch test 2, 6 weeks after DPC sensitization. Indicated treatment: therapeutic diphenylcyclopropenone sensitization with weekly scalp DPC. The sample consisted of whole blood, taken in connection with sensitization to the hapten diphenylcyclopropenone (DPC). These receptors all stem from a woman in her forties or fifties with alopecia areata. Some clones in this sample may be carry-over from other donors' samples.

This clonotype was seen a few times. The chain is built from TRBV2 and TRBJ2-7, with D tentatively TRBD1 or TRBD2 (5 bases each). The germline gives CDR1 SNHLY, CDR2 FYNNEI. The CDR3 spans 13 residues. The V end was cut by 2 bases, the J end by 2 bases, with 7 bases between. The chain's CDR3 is CASSERDPYEQYF. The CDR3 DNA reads TGTGCCAGCAGTGAACGGGACCCCTACGAGCAGTACTTC.

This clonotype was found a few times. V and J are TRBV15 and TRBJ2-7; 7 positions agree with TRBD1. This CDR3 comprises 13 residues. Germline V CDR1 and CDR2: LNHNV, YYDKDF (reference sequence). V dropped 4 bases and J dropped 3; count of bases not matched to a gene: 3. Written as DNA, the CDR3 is TGTGCCACCAGCAACGGACAGGTCTACGAGCAGTACTTC. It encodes CATSNGQVYEQYF.

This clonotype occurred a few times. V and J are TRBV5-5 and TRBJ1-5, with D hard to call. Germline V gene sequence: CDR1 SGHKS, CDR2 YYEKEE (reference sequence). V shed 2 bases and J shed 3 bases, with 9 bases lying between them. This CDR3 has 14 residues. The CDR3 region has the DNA TGTGCCAGCAGCTTCGGACCAAACAATCAGCCCCAGCATTTT. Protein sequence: CASSFGPNNQPQHF.

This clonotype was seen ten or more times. As DNA, the CDR3 is TGTGCCAGCAGCGTGACAGGGCCTAGCAATTCACCCCTCCACTTT. It specifies CASSVTGPSNSPLHF. V is TRBV6-5 and J is TRBJ1-6; 7 bases line up with TRBD1. Germline V gene data show CDR1 as MNHEY and CDR2 as SVGAGI. The V segment lost 6 bases and the J segment 7 bases; nucleotides outside the gene matches: 9. The CDR3 length is 15 residues.

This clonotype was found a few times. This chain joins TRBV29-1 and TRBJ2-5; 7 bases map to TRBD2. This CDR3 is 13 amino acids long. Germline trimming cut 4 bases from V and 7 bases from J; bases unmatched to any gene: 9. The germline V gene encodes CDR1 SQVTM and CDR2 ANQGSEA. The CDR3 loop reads CSVGGSRLGTQYF. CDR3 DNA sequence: TGCAGCGTTGGCGGGAGTCGTCTCGGGACCCAGTACTTC. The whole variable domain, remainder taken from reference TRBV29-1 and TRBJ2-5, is SAVISQKPSRDICQRGTSLTIQCQVDSQVTMMFWYRQQPGQSLTLIATANQGSEATYESGFVIDKFPISRPNLTFSTLTVSNMSPEDSSIYLCSVGGSRLGTQYFGPGTRLLVL.

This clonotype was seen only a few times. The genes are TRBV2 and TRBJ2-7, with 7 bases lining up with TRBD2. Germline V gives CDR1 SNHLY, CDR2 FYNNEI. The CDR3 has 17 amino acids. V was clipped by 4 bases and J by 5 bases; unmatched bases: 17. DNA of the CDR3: TGTGCCAGCAGTGCCAAAATGCCGGGACTACCACTGAACGAGCAGTACTTC. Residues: CASSAKMPGLPLNEQYF.

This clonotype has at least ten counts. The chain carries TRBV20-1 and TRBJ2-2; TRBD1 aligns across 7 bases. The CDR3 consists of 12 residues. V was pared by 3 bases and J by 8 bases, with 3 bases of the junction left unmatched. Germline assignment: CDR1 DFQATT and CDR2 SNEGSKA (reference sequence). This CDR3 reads CSASGTVGELFF. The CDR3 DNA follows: TGCAGTGCTAGCGGGACAGTAGGGGAGCTGTTTTTT.

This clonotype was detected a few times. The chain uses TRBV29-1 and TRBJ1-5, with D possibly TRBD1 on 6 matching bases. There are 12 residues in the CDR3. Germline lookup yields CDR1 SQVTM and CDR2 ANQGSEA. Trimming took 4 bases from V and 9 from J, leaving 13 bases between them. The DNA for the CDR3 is TGCAGCGTTGTAGAACAGGGAGGGCCCCAGCATTTT. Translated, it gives CSVVEQGGPQHF.

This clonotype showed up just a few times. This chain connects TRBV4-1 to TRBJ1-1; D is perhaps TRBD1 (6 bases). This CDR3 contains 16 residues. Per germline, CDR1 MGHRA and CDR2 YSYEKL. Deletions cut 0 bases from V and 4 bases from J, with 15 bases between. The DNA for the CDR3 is TGCGCCAGCAGCCAAGAAAAGGGGGGACGGAGCACTGAAGCTTTCTTT. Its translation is CASSQEKGGRSTEAFF.